This is a list of T cell receptor beta chains from one sample in a study of shared clonotypes between healthy human individuals. Assay: immunoSEQ multiplex PCR; the TCRdb copy retains only in-frame clones and omits some. This repertoire shows just over 2,000,000 clones, 85% to 95% found once; its top ten account for about 1.1%. The source material was naive CD8+ T cells sorted from blood. Receptors originate from a man aged 18-30 years in good health. The CDR3 runs from the conserved cysteine through the conserved F or W. D genes are given only for firm matches. The listing skips clone size in some rows; elsewhere it reads once, few, many or a size class.

v_call,clone_size,j_call,d_call,cdr3_aa,cdr3_nt
TRBV27,NA,TRBJ1-5,NA,CASSPTGGTQHF,TGTGCCAGCAGTCCTACAGGCGGGACCCAGCATTTT
TRBV27,NA,TRBJ2-7,NA,CASSFSDGYEQYF,TGTGCCAGCAGTTTCTCGGACGGATACGAGCAGTACTTC
TRBV4-3,NA,TRBJ2-2,TRBD2,CASSQDSLGLARTGELFF,TGCGCCAGCAGCCAAGATAGCCTGGGACTAGCACGCACCGGGGAGCTGTTTTTT
TRBV7-9,NA,TRBJ2-1,NA,CASSPGQPSYNEQFF,TGTGCCAGCAGCCCAGGACAGCCCTCCTACAATGAGCAGTTCTTC
TRBV27,once,TRBJ2-1,NA,CASSLVGGSYNEQFF,TGTGCCAGCAGTTTAGTGGGCGGATCCTACAATGAGCAGTTCTTC
TRBV19,NA,TRBJ2-3,TRBD2,CASSTDTSGSLDTQYF,TGTGCCAGTAGTACCGACACTAGCGGGAGCCTTGATACGCAGTATTTT
TRBV27,NA,TRBJ2-1,NA,CASSPGGYNEQFF,TGTGCCAGCAGTCCCGGCGGGTACAATGAGCAGTTCTTC
TRBV9,NA,TRBJ2-5,NA,CASSVAEETQYF,TGTGCCAGCAGCGTAGCTGAGGAGACCCAGTACTTC
TRBV2,NA,TRBJ1-5,NA,CARNVDGGSNQPQHF,TGTGCCAGGAATGTGGACGGGGGGAGCAATCAGCCCCAGCATTTT
TRBV27,NA,TRBJ2-3,TRBD2,CASSVLAGGEDTQYF,TGTGCCAGCAGTGTGCTAGCGGGGGGCGAGGATACGCAGTATTTT
TRBV9,once,TRBJ2-1,TRBD2,CASSDPGLAANEQFF,TGTGCCAGCAGCGATCCGGGACTAGCGGCAAACGAGCAGTTCTTC
TRBV30,NA,TRBJ1-1,NA,CAWSVLGALNTEAFF,TGTGCCTGGAGTGTACTTGGAGCCCTGAACACTGAAGCTTTCTTT
TRBV4-2,NA,TRBJ1-1,NA,CASSQAWGTEAFF,TGTGCCAGCAGCCAAGCTTGGGGCACTGAAGCTTTCTTT
TRBV9,NA,TRBJ2-3,NA,CASSGTASTDTQYF,TGTGCCAGCAGCGGGACGGCTAGCACAGATACGCAGTATTTT
TRBV5-1,NA,TRBJ2-1,NA,CASSPTRSSYNEQFF,TGCGCCAGCAGCCCCACTAGGAGCTCCTACAATGAGCAGTTCTTC
TRBV28,NA,TRBJ1-1,NA,CASSPLGHMNTEAFF,TGTGCCAGCAGCCCTTTAGGCCACATGAACACTGAAGCTTTCTTT
TRBV9,NA,TRBJ1-6,NA,CASSERKQGRGSPLHF,TGTGCCAGCAGCGAGCGAAAACAGGGTAGAGGATCACCCCTCCACTTT
TRBV18,NA,TRBJ2-3,NA,CASSPERTDTQYF,TGTGCCAGCTCACCGGAACGCACAGATACGCAGTATTTT
TRBV27,NA,TRBJ2-7,TRBD1,CASSSLTGSWAYEQYF,TGTGCCAGCAGTTCGTTGACAGGGTCCTGGGCTTACGAGCAGTACTTC
TRBV19,NA,TRBJ2-7,TRBD2,CASSPTSGYYEQYF,TGTGCCAGTAGTCCGACTAGCGGTTACTACGAGCAGTACTTC
TRBV10-3,NA,TRBJ1-3,TRBD1,CAISPGQANSGNTIYF,TGTGCCATCAGTCCCGGACAGGCGAACTCTGGAAACACCATATATTTT
TRBV7-9,NA,TRBJ2-3,TRBD2,CASSLGTSGLRDTQYF,TGTGCCAGCAGCTTGGGGACTAGCGGGCTCCGGGACACGCAGTATTTT
TRBV19,NA,TRBJ2-1,TRBD2,CASSPLTLAGDYNEQFF,TGTGCCAGTAGTCCCTTAACCCTAGCGGGGGACTACAATGAGCAGTTCTTC
TRBV5-5,NA,TRBJ2-7,NA,CASSFVQGGTYEQYF,TGTGCCAGCAGCTTCGTTCAGGGAGGAACCTACGAGCAGTACTTC
TRBV6-4,NA,TRBJ1-2,TRBD1,CASSDSWTGNPNGYTF,TGTGCCAGCAGTGACTCATGGACAGGGAACCCTAACGGCTACACCTTC
TRBV30,NA,TRBJ2-1,NA,CAWSVRYGNNEQFF,TGTGCCTGGAGTGTACGGTACGGGAACAATGAGCAGTTCTTC
TRBV25-1,NA,TRBJ1-4,NA,CASSGPPGGEKLFF,TGTGCCAGCAGTGGCCCCCCGGGGGGTGAAAAACTGTTTTTT
TRBV15,NA,TRBJ2-7,TRBD2,CATSRGQGLDYEQYF,TGTGCCACCAGCAGAGGGCAGGGACTAGACTACGAGCAGTACTTC
TRBV28,NA,TRBJ2-6,NA,CASSYAEPLSGANVLTF,TGTGCCAGCAGTTATGCTGAGCCCCTCTCTGGGGCCAACGTCCTGACTTTC
TRBV2,once,TRBJ2-2,NA,CASSDGELFF,TGTGCCAGCAGCGACGGGGAGCTGTTTTTT
TRBV13,NA,TRBJ2-3,TRBD2,CASSLAGGGDTQYF,TGTGCCAGCAGCCTAGCGGGGGGCGGGGATACGCAGTATTTT
TRBV27,NA,TRBJ2-7,TRBD1,CASSFKDRAYEQYF,TGTGCCAGCAGTTTTAAAGACAGGGCCTACGAGCAGTACTTC
TRBV4-2,NA,TRBJ2-7,NA,CASSHRASSYEQYF,TGTGCCAGCAGCCACAGGGCTAGCAGTTACGAGCAGTACTTC
TRBV19,NA,TRBJ1-5,NA,CASSQFDRLDSNQPQHF,TGTGCCAGTAGTCAATTCGACAGGCTTGATAGCAATCAGCCCCAGCATTTT
TRBV11-2,once,TRBJ2-7,NA,CASSLDRPNIRAIEQYF,TGTGCCAGCAGCTTAGATCGCCCCAATATCAGGGCCATCGAGCAGTACTTC
TRBV7-9,NA,TRBJ2-5,TRBD2,CASKREGRYQETQYF,TGTGCCAGCAAACGGGAGGGCCGGTACCAAGAGACCCAGTACTTC
TRBV5-4,NA,TRBJ2-7,TRBD2,CASSLESPSGRTYEQYF,TGTGCCAGCAGCTTGGAATCCCCTAGCGGGAGAACCTACGAGCAGTACTTC
TRBV6-5,NA,TRBJ2-7,NA,CASSYDSLEQYF,TGTGCCAGCAGTTACGACAGCCTAGAGCAGTACTTC
TRBV4-3,NA,TRBJ1-1,NA,CASSLGTPGEAFF,TGCGCCAGCAGCCTCGGGACTCCGGGAGAAGCTTTCTTT
TRBV9,NA,TRBJ2-7,NA,CASSAGGDYEQYF,TGTGCCAGCAGCGCCGGAGGGGACTACGAGCAGTACTTC
TRBV28,NA,TRBJ1-1,NA,CASSLSLMNTEAFF,TGTGCCAGCAGTTTATCCCTAATGAACACTGAAGCTTTCTTT
TRBV5-1,NA,TRBJ2-7,TRBD2,CASSPYGLAGGYEQYF,TGCGCCAGCAGCCCATACGGACTAGCGGGAGGATACGAGCAGTACTTC
TRBV28,NA,TRBJ1-2,NA,CASSLLLRPNSNYGYTF,TGTGCCAGCAGTTTATTGTTACGGCCTAATTCTAACTATGGCTACACCTTC
TRBV2,NA,TRBJ2-1,NA,CASNLNEQFF,TGTGCCAGCAATCTGAATGAGCAGTTCTTC
TRBV6-1,NA,TRBJ2-7,TRBD1,CASSHRGAYEQYF,TGTGCCAGCAGTCACAGGGGGGCCTACGAGCAGTACTTC
TRBV10-3,NA,TRBJ2-7,NA,CAISESGAPYEQYF,TGTGCCATCAGTGAGTCGGGGGCCCCCTACGAGCAGTACTTC
TRBV10-3,NA,TRBJ2-2,NA,CAIPGRDTGELFF,TGTGCCATACCGGGACGGGACACCGGGGAGCTGTTTTTT
TRBV29-1,NA,TRBJ2-5,NA,CSVEDLQVTQYF,TGCAGCGTTGAAGATCTTCAGGTGACCCAGTACTTC
TRBV6-1,NA,TRBJ2-2,NA,CASSEWGPNTGELFF,TGTGCCAGCAGTGAGTGGGGGCCAAACACCGGGGAGCTGTTTTTT
TRBV25-1,NA,TRBJ1-2,NA,CASSDGYGYTF,TGTGCCAGCAGTGATGGGTATGGCTACACCTTC
TRBV4-3,NA,TRBJ2-7,NA,CASSQAGKWGRDEQYF,TGCGCCAGCAGCCAAGCGGGGAAGTGGGGAAGAGACGAGCAGTACTTC
TRBV5-1,NA,TRBJ1-1,NA,CASSLVEGLEAFF,TGCGCCAGCAGCTTGGTTGAAGGCCTTGAAGCTTTCTTT
TRBV9,few,TRBJ2-6,TRBD1,CASRVTGAAPSGANVLTF,TGTGCCAGCAGGGTGACAGGGGCCGCCCCCTCTGGGGCCAACGTCCTGACTTTC
TRBV29-1,NA,TRBJ1-1,NA,CSVLRENTEAFF,TGCAGCGTCCTCCGGGAAAACACTGAAGCTTTCTTT
TRBV5-4,NA,TRBJ2-2,NA,CASSQYYTVSNTGELFF,TGTGCCAGCAGCCAGTACTATACAGTATCGAACACCGGGGAGCTGTTTTTT